What follows describes a single T cell receptor beta chain. This sample is part of a study of blood T cell repertoires in COVID-19. The ends were cut back, 2 bases at V and 8 bases at J, with 13 bases in the middle. This CDR3 contains 15 residues. Per the germline V gene, CDR1 is LGHNA and CDR2 is YNFKEQ. Repertoires were generated with immunoSEQ multiplex PCR, while TCRdb's copy carries only in-frame clones and drops some. The data show some 460,000 clones, about 90% seen once. The rearrangement uses TRBV4-2 and TRBJ1-6, with D perhaps matching TRBD1 (5 bases). Material for sequencing was PBMCs or T cells enriched from blood (not recorded which). This receptor was taken from a woman between 18 and 29 years old who had recovered from COVID-19. CDR3 residues: CASSQWRDGYSPLHF. DNA of the CDR3: TGTGCCAGCAGCCAATGGCGGGACGGCTATTCACCCCTCCACTTT.